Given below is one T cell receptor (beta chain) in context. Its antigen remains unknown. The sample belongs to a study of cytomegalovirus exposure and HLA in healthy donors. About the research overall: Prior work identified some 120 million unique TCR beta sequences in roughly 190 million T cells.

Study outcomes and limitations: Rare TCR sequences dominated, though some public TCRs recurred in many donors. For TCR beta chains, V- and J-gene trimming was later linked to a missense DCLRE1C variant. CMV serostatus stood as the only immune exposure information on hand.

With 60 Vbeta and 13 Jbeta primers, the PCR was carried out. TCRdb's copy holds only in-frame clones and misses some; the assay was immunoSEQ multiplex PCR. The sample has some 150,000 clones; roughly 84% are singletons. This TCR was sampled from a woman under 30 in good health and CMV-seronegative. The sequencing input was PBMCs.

The CDR3 here is CATLRAGGGTDTQYF. CDR3 in DNA: TGTGCCACCTTACGGGCGGGGGGTGGCACAGATACGCAGTATTTT. The chain employs TRBV10-3 and TRBJ2-3; 8 positions match TRBD2. CDR3 size: 15 residues. Trimming at V came to 10 bases and at J to 1 base, leaving 10 bases not matched to a gene. Germline values: CDR1 ENHRY, CDR2 SYGVKD.